A selection of T cell receptor beta chains follows, all from one sample in a study of PD-1 blockade in classical Hodgkin lymphoma. Measured with immunoSEQ multiplex PCR; TCRdb has only the in-frame clones, and not every one. Of approximately 21,000 clones in the sample, 80% to 90% are singletons; the top ten hold about 6.8%. Specimen: CD8+ T cells from blood. The receptor source for this set is a human donor with classical Hodgkin lymphoma. Both conserved end residues are part of each CDR3. A D gene is named only where the DNA matches it firmly. Only some rows state a clone size, as once, few, many or a class for expanded clones.

. | TRBJ2-7 | TRBD2 | TRBV9 | 17 | TGTGCCAGCAACCAGGGGGTTTCGACTAGCGGGCCTTACGAGCAGTACTTC | CASNQGVSTSGPYEQYF
. | TRBJ2-1 | TRBD2 | TRBV27 | 13 | TGTGCCAGCAGTTCCGGGAGGGCCAATGAGCAGTTCTTC | CASSSGRANEQFF
large | TRBJ1-2 | . | TRBV25-1 | 14 | TGTGCCAGCAGCCCTATGACAGCCCACGGGGGCTACACCTTC | CASSPMTAHGGYTF
once | TRBJ1-4 | . | TRBV19 | 18 | TGTGCCAGTATTTTTTCCGTTCGAGTAGGGGCAACTAATGAAAAACTGTTTTTT | CASIFSVRVGATNEKLFF
. | TRBJ1-1 | . | TRBV6-5 | 13 | TGTGCCAGCAGTTCGTGGCCGCCTGGGGGAGCTTTCTTT | CASSSWPPGGAFF
. | TRBJ2-7 | . | TRBV6-5 | 15 | TGTGCCAGCAGTTACTCCGGGGCAACGACCTCCGAGCAGTACTTC | CASSYSGATTSEQYF
. | TRBJ1-1 | . | TRBV25-1 | 15 | TGTGCCAGCAGTGATTTGGGTCAGGGGATAACTGAAGCTTTCTTT | CASSDLGQGITEAFF
. | TRBJ1-2 | TRBD1 | TRBV7-2 | 14 | TGTGCCAGCAGCCCCGAGGGACAGATCTATGGCTACACCTTC | CASSPEGQIYGYTF
. | TRBJ1-1 | TRBD1 | TRBV9 | 14 | TGTGCCAGCAGCCCTGGACAGGGGGCGAGGGAAGCTTTCTTT | CASSPGQGAREAFF
. | TRBJ2-7 | . | TRBV30 | 15 | TGTGCCAGATCAACCCTAAACAGGAAAACCTACGAGCAGTACTTC | CARSTLNRKTYEQYF
. | TRBJ2-7 | TRBD2 | TRBV5-1 | 17 | TGCGCCAGCAGCCATCGACTAGCGGGAAAGCTCTCCTACGAGCAGTACTTC | CASSHRLAGKLSYEQYF
. | TRBJ2-2 | . | TRBV6-1 | 19 | TGTGCCAGCAGTGAAGTAGGAATCGTTCACCTCCGTGTGGGCGGGGAGCTGTTTTTT | CASSEVGIVHLRVGGELFF
. | TRBJ1-4 | . | TRBV7-9 | 17 | TGTGCCAGCAGCTTATTGTTGGTCACCCCGGGTGACGAAAAACTGTTTTTT | CASSLLLVTPGDEKLFF
. | TRBJ2-3 | . | TRBV10-3 | 13 | TGTGCCATCGAGGGTGGTAACACAGATACGCAGTATTTT | CAIEGGNTDTQYF
. | TRBJ1-4 | TRBD1 | TRBV28 | 16 | TGTGCCAGCAGTTCGACAGGGAGGAATAAGAATGAAAAACTGTTTTTT | CASSSTGRNKNEKLFF
. | TRBJ1-2 | . | TRBV6-5 | 13 | TGTGCCAGCAGTTACGTGTCAGGGGCTGGCTACACCTTC | CASSYVSGAGYTF
. | TRBJ2-5 | . | TRBV27 | 16 | TGTGCCAGCAGTTTATCCGGGGAACTGGTTCAAGAGACCCAGTACTTC | CASSLSGELVQETQYF
. | TRBJ2-1 | TRBD1 | TRBV19 | 13 | TGTGCCAGTAGTGCGGGACAGGTGAATGAGCAGTTCTTC | CASSAGQVNEQFF
. | TRBJ2-2 | TRBD1 | TRBV6-5 | 14 | TGTGCCAGCGCCACAGGGGGCGAGACCGGGGAGCTGTTTTTT | CASATGGETGELFF
. | TRBJ1-5 | . | TRBV7-2 | 12 | TGTGCCAGCAGTCCTGATTACCAGCCCCAGCATTTT | CASSPDYQPQHF
. | TRBJ1-2 | . | TRBV5-1 | 15 | TGCGCCAGCAGCTTGGTTGGGACACCAAGCTATGGCTACACCTTC | CASSLVGTPSYGYTF
. | TRBJ2-3 | . | TRBV29-1 | 14 | TGCAGCGTTGAAAGGCAGGGGAACGGAGATACGCAGTATTTT | CSVERQGNGDTQYF
. | TRBJ1-2 | . | TRBV5-5 | 13 | TGTGCCAGCAGACTAACAGGGAACTATGGCTACACCTTC | CASRLTGNYGYTF
. | TRBJ1-1 | . | TRBV7-6 | 14 | TGTGCCAGCAGCCACGGGAACCCGAACACTGAAGCTTTCTTT | CASSHGNPNTEAFF
. | TRBJ2-1 | . | TRBV7-8 | 12 | TGTGCCAGCAGCCCCGGGGTGGATGAGCAGTTCTTC | CASSPGVDEQFF
few | TRBJ1-5 | . | TRBV27 | 12 | TGTGCCAGCAGTTTATGGGGCCAGCCCCAGCATTTT | CASSLWGQPQHF
few | TRBJ1-2 | TRBD1 | TRBV7-9 | 15 | TGTGCCAGCAGCTCCCCCGGGACAGAGAACTATGGCTACACCTTC | CASSSPGTENYGYTF
. | TRBJ1-5 | . | TRBV7-8 | 13 | TGTGCCAGCAGCTGGGAGTCCAATCAGCCCCAGCATTTT | CASSWESNQPQHF
. | TRBJ1-5 | . | TRBV19 | 15 | TGTGCCAGTAGTGACCGGGACGGGGATAATCAGCCCCAGCATTTT | CASSDRDGDNQPQHF
. | TRBJ2-7 | . | TRBV9 | 14 | TGTGCCAGCAGCCCCACTGGACTCCAGGGCGAGCAGTACTTC | CASSPTGLQGEQYF